A selection of T cell receptor beta chains follows, all from one sample in a study of shared clonotypes between healthy human individuals. Some clones are missing from TCRdb's copy, which holds only in-frame ones; the method was immunoSEQ multiplex PCR. The repertoire has 300,000 to 400,000 clones, around 86% of them found once; the top ten carry 15% to 20%. Sequences were obtained from memory CD8+ T cells sorted from blood. Source of these receptors: a young man in good health. Each CDR3 is given without its conserved first and last residue. Each record gives: V gene, D gene, J gene, CDR3 protein. D genes are given only for firm matches.

TRBV5-4	TRBD1	TRBJ1-2	ASSEQGSNYGYT
TRBV27	.	TRBJ1-1	ASSPMGPDTEAF
TRBV30	.	TRBJ1-5	AWSGGNSNQPQH
TRBV29-1	TRBD1	TRBJ2-7	SVEANRDSSYEQY
TRBV4-1	TRBD1	TRBJ1-1	ASSAQQGGNTEAF
TRBV6-1	.	TRBJ1-1	ASSEALLWGQDTEAF
TRBV4-3	.	TRBJ2-7	ASSQDSVVPYEQY
TRBV4-1	.	TRBJ1-6	ASSQRSYNSPLH
TRBV4-1	TRBD1	TRBJ1-1	ASRYRGLGNTEAF
TRBV7-9	TRBD1	TRBJ1-1	ASSPTGQANTEAF
TRBV6-5	TRBD2	TRBJ2-2	ASTLGLAGAGELF
TRBV28	.	TRBJ2-1	ASSFWPILGVSYNEQF
TRBV10-2	TRBD1	TRBJ2-7	ASRSQGAKNEQY
TRBV4-1	TRBD1	TRBJ2-5	ASSAWTGEETQY
TRBV12-5	.	TRBJ2-5	ATNRDGEETQY
TRBV5-4	.	TRBJ2-7	ASSFEGGGYEQY
TRBV6-6	.	TRBJ2-1	ASSYSGGVGYNEQF
TRBV19	TRBD1	TRBJ2-7	ASSTWDSDLEQY
TRBV10-1	.	TRBJ2-7	ASSESGAGGEQY
TRBV15	TRBD1	TRBJ1-2	ATSRDPGGGFGYGYT
TRBV29-1	.	TRBJ1-1	SVDTGLTEAF
TRBV7-9	TRBD1	TRBJ2-5	ASSPLRAGGRETQY
TRBV4-1	TRBD1	TRBJ1-2	ASSQDRGGTGQGPKNYGYT
TRBV27	.	TRBJ1-1	ASSLRDSVWTEAF
TRBV11-2	.	TRBJ1-1	ASSFTELTEAF
TRBV9	.	TRBJ2-2	ASSVGWQGGSGELF
TRBV15	TRBD2	TRBJ2-7	ATSGGGIYEQY
TRBV27	.	TRBJ2-3	ASSLFAADTQY
TRBV5-6	TRBD1	TRBJ1-5	ASSSLRGQVPQH
TRBV28	.	TRBJ1-1	ASTPRIENTEAF
TRBV10-2	TRBD2	TRBJ2-5	ATIPQRGREYQETQY
TRBV13	.	TRBJ2-7	ASSLEGQVKSYEQY
TRBV7-9	.	TRBJ1-2	ASRPNGYT
TRBV30	TRBD2	TRBJ2-1	AWSAGTSSEQF
TRBV28	.	TRBJ1-4	ASSIRWDLGEKLF
TRBV19	.	TRBJ1-2	ASSIDGEDYGYT
TRBV7-2	.	TRBJ2-2	ASSLDPRGSLLDGELF
TRBV5-6	.	TRBJ1-5	ASSLRGEGNQPQH
TRBV13	TRBD1	TRBJ2-7	ASSPRTGPSYEQY
TRBV11-2	.	TRBJ1-6	ASSLYQGFNSPLH
TRBV5-6	.	TRBJ2-5	ASSSLGETQY
TRBV9	TRBD2	TRBJ2-1	ASGGAGGYNEQF
TRBV29-1	TRBD2	TRBJ2-7	SVGLLAGAEQY
TRBV6-1	.	TRBJ1-3	ASSDPGNTIY
TRBV12-5	.	TRBJ2-7	ASGPQQGRHEQY
TRBV4-3	TRBD1	TRBJ1-2	ASSQVRQGASGYT
TRBV7-9	.	TRBJ2-2	ASSSVGFYTGELF
TRBV28	TRBD1	TRBJ1-1	ASSARDRGSVDEAF
TRBV27	TRBD2	TRBJ2-7	ASSALAGGEQY
TRBV19	.	TRBJ1-6	ASSIGDYNSPLH
TRBV9	TRBD1	TRBJ2-7	ASTTGASSYEQY
TRBV7-8	TRBD2	TRBJ2-7	ASSLQVAGAQEQY
TRBV2	TRBD1	TRBJ2-7	ASFRTGSLSYEQY
TRBV6-5	.	TRBJ2-5	ASSFLRVGPETQY
TRBV4-1	.	TRBJ2-7	ASSQDVALLGGQY
TRBV5-1	TRBD1	TRBJ2-7	ASSPLSDRGRYEQY
TRBV28	.	TRBJ1-1	ASSFGANTEAF
TRBV7-9	TRBD1	TRBJ1-3	ASSSDRISGNTIY
TRBV7-8	TRBD2	TRBJ2-5	ASSTGLAGILETQY
TRBV13	.	TRBJ1-1	ASRREGNTEAF